This T cell receptor beta chain was identified during a study of cytomegalovirus exposure and HLA in healthy donors. This CDR3 comprises 15 residues. The V gene's germline CDR1 is MNHNS and CDR2 SASEGT. With 7 bases removed from V and 3 bases from J, the gap between germline ends came to 19 bases. Use of 60 Vbeta and 13 Jbeta primers characterized the PCR. Assay used: immunoSEQ multiplex PCR; TCRdb lists only in-frame clones, some missing. The data contain 95,000 to 150,000 clones, roughly four fifths of them seen just once; the ten biggest clones take up 6.3%. The rearrangement links TRBV6-1 to TRBJ2-7; tentative D call: TRBD1 (6 bases). The TCR comes from a woman aged 35 to 49 in good health and CMV-seronegative. Sequencing was done on a sample of PBMCs. In DNA, the CDR3 is TGTGCCAGCACTCGAGGTATTGGACAGAGCTACGAGCAGTACTTC. Amino acids: CASTRGIGQSYEQYF.